This paragraph covers one T cell receptor beta chain sequence. Its antigen is unidentified. Construction of TCR beta libraries relied on iRepertoire HTBI primers and on Arm-PCR targeting CDR3 regions. TCRdb used MiXCR to reprocess the multiplex PCR reads, holding one entry per CDR3 protein. This table holds almost 350,000 distinct CDR3 sequences, roughly a fifth found once. The source of the sample is a study of regulatory T cells in long-lasting Graves disease. Whole-study findings and limits: There were preferences for TRBV28, TRBJ1-2 and TRBJ2-5 in persistent disease.

Trimming took off 2 bases at V and 7 bases at J, with 12 bases between the two ends. This CDR3 is 13 amino acids long. Stated time point: persistent/refractory GD, antithyroid drugs over 5 years with positive TRAb. With RNA extracted from PBMCs as input, the TCR library was made. Sequenced here: peripheral blood mononuclear cells (PBMCs), sampled when the disease was refractory, from a patient treated with antithyroid drugs. The chain employs TRBV5-7 and TRBJ1-1; no clear D. TRBV5-7 is classed as an ORF, of uncertain function. The clonotype comes from a female donor with Graves disease. The CDR3 nucleotides are TGTGCCAGCAGCTTAGGCAGGACGAGTGAAGCTTTCTTT. Its translation: CASSLGRTSEAFF.